This T cell receptor (beta chain) stems from a study of blood T cells in healthy people across ages. Notes on the study in general: Unsorted PBMC input precluded a conclusive naive versus antigen-experienced comparison. Unknown donor CMV status possibly confounded expanded clonotype changes.

This CDR3 is 15 amino acids long. The V end lost 4 bases, the J end lost 2 bases, and 15 bases lay between the germline ends. The germline V gene has CDR1 SGHTA and CDR2 FQGNSA. Together with a sample-barcoded 5' primer, a J-beta primer mix was included in a second PCR lasting about 6 to 11 cycles. TCRdb used MiXCR to reprocess the 5' RACE reads, holding one entry per CDR3 protein. The data hold over 1.5 million distinct CDR3 sequences, with 40% to 55% observed a single time. This clonotype was found a few times. As yet, its antigen is unknown. This receptor was obtained from a woman between 40 and 50 years old in good health. The specimen sequenced was blood. This chain uses TRBV7-2 with TRBJ2-7; D may be TRBD2 (5 bases). CDR3 DNA sequence: TGTGCCAGCAGCTGGAAGCTGGACGGGGCCTACGAGCAGTACTTC. Protein: CASSWKLDGAYEQYF.